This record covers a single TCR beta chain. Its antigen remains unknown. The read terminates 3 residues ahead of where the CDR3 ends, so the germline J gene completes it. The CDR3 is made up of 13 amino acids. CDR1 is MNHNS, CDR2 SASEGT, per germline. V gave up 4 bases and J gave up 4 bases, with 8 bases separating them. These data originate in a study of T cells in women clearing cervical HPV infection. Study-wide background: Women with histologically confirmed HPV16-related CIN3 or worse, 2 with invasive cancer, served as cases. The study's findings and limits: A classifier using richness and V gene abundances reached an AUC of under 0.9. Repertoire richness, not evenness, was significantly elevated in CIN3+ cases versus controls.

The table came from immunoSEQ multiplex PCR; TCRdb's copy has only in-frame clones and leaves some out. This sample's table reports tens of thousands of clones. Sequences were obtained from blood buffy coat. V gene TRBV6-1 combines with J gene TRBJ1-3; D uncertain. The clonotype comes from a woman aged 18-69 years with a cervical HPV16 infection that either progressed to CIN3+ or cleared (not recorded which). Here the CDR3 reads CASSAQRGNTIYF. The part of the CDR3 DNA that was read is TGTGCCAGCAGTGCACAGAGGGGAAACACC.